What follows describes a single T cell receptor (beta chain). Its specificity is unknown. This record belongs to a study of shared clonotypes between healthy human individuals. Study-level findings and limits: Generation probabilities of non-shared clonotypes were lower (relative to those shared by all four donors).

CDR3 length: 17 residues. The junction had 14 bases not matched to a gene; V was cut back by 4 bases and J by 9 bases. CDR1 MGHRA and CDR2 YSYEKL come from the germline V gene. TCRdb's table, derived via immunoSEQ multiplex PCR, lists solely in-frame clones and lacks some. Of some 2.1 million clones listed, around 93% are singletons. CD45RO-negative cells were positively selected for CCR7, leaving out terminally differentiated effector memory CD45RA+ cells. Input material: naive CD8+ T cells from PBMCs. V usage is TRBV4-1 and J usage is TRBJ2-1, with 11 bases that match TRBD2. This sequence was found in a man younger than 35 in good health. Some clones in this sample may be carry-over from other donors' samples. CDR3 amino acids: CASSPNVASGRKGEQFF. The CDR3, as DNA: TGCGCCAGCAGCCCAAATGTTGCTAGCGGGAGGAAAGGTGAGCAGTTCTTC.